The following is a TCR beta chain sequence with its context. Its target is unknown. Coverage ceases 3 residues before the CDR3 finishes, and the germline J gene fills in the end. Clones were sequenced by immunoSEQ multiplex PCR, and TCRdb holds only the in-frame ones, with some missing. The data show 40,000 to 55,000 clones, and the top ten clones hold approximately 0.98%. The V end was cut by 3 bases, the J end by 4 bases, with 14 bases between. This CDR3 contains 16 residues. Germline V gene sequence: CDR1 SGHRS, CDR2 YFSETQ. The data stem from a study of T cells in women clearing cervical HPV infection. Turning to the study itself: Blood came at first lesion visit for cases, post-clearance for controls. Study-level points and caveats: Cases carried less TRBV6-7 than controls: approximately 0.1% versus 0.16%. Combining TCR richness with V gene abundances gave approximately 0.8 AUC.

Specimen: blood buffy coat. This clonotype was obtained from a woman between 18 and 70 years old with a cervical HPV16 infection that either progressed to CIN3+ or cleared (not recorded which). This sequence joins TRBV5-1 and TRBJ2-6; a possible D gene is TRBD1 (6 bases). The CDR3 bases that were read are TGCGCCAGCAGCTCCCTAACAGGGTTAGGGGCCAACGTC. It translates to CASSSLTGLGANV. The complete CDR3 reads CASSSLTGLGANVLTF. The full variable domain, rest sourced from reference TRBV5-1 and TRBJ2-6, is KAGVTQTPRYLIKTRGQQVTLSCSPISGHRSVSWYQQTPGQGLQFLFEYFSETQRNKGNFPGRFSGRQFSNSRSEMNVSTLELGDSALYLCASSSLTGLGANVLTFGAGSRLTVL.